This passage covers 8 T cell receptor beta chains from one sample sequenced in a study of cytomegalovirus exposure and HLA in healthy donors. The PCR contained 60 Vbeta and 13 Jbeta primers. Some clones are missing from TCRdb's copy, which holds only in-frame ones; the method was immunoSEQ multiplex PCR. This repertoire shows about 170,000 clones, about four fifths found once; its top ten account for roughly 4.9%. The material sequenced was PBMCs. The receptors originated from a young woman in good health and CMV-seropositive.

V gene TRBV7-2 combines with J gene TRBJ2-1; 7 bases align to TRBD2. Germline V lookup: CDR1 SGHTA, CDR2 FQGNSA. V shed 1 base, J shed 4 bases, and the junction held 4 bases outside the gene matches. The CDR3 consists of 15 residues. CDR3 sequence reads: CASSLEGLLYNEQFF. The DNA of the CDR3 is TGTGCCAGCAGCTTAGAGGGACTACTATACAATGAGCAGTTCTTC. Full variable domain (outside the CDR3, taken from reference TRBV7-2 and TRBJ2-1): GAGVSQSPSNKVTEKGKDVELRCDPISGHTALYWYRQSLGQGLEFLIYFQGNSAPDKSGLPSDRFSAERTGGSVSTLTIQRTQQEDSAVYLCASSLEGLLYNEQFFGPGTRLTVL.

The CDR3 DNA follows: TGCGCCAGCAGCCAAGATACCCCGAACAGGGTTTCACCCCTCCACTTT. Amino acid sequence: CASSQDTPNRVSPLHF. The chain recombines TRBV4-1 with TRBJ1-6, with D possibly matching TRBD1 (6 bases). Germline V CDR1 and CDR2: MGHRA, YSYEKL. The V and J ends lost 0 bases and 9 bases respectively, with 15 bases between them. The CDR3 spans 16 residues.

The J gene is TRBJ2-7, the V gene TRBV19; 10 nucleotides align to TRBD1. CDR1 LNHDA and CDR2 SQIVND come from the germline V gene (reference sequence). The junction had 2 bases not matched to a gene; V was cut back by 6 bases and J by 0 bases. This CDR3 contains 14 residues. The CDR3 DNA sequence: TGTGCCAGTAGAAGGGACAGGGGCTCCTACGAGCAGTACTTC. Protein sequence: CASRRDRGSYEQYF. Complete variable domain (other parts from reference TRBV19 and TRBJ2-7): DGGITQSPKYLFRKEGQNVTLSCEQNLNHDAMYWYRQDPGQGLRLIYYSQIVNDFQKGDIAEGYSVSREKKESFPLTVTSAQKNPTAFYLCASRRDRGSYEQYFGPGTRLTVT.

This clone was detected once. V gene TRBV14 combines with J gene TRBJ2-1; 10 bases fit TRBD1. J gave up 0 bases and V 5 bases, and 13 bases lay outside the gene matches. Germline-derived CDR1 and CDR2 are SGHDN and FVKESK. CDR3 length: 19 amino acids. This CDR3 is CASSERDRGSPYSYNEQFF. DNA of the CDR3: TGTGCCAGCAGCGAACGGGACAGGGGTTCCCCTTACTCCTACAATGAGCAGTTCTTC.

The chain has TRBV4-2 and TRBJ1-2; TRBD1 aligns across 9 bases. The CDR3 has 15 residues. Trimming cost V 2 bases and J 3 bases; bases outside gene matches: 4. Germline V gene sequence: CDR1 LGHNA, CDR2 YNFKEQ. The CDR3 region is CASSQPRDRDYGYTF. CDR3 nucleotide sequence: TGTGCCAGCAGCCAACCCCGGGACAGGGACTATGGCTACACCTTC.

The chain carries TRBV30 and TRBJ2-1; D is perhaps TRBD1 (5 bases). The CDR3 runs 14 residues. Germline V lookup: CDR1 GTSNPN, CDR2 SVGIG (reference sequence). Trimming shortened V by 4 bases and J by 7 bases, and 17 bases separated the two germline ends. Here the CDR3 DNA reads TGTGCCTGGAACCCAGGGTCGTCCTGGAATGAGCAGTTCTTC. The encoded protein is CAWNPGSSWNEQFF.

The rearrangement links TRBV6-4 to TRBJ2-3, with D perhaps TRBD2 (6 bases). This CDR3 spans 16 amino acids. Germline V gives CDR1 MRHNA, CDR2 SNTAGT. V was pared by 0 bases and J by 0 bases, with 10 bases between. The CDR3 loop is CASSDSAGSSTDTQYF. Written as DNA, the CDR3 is TGTGCCAGCAGTGACTCGGCGGGGAGTAGCACAGATACGCAGTATTTT.

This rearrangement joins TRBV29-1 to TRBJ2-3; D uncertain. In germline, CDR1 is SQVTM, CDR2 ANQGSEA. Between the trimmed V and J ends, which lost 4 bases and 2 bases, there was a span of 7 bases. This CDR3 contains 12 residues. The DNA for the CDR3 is TGCAGCGTTGTCAGGAACACAGATACGCAGTATTTT. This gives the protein CSVVRNTDTQYF.